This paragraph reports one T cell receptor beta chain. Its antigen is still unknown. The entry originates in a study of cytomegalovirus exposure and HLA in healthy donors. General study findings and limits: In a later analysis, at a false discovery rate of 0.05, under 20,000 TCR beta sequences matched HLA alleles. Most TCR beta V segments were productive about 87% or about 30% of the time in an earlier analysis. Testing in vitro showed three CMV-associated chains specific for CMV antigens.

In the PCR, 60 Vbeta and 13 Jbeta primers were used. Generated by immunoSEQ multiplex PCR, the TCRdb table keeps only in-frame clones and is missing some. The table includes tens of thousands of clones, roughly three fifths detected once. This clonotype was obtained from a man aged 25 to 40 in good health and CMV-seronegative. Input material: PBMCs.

In DNA form, the CDR3 reads TGTGCCAGCAGTTTGGGCGCAGGTCAAACCTACGAGCAGTACTTC. Translation gives CASSLGAGQTYEQYF. The chain is built from TRBV6-5 and TRBJ2-7; no clear D gene. V lost 4 bases and J lost 2, with 15 bases in between. This CDR3 has 15 amino acids. From germline, CDR1 is MNHEY and CDR2 SVGAGI.